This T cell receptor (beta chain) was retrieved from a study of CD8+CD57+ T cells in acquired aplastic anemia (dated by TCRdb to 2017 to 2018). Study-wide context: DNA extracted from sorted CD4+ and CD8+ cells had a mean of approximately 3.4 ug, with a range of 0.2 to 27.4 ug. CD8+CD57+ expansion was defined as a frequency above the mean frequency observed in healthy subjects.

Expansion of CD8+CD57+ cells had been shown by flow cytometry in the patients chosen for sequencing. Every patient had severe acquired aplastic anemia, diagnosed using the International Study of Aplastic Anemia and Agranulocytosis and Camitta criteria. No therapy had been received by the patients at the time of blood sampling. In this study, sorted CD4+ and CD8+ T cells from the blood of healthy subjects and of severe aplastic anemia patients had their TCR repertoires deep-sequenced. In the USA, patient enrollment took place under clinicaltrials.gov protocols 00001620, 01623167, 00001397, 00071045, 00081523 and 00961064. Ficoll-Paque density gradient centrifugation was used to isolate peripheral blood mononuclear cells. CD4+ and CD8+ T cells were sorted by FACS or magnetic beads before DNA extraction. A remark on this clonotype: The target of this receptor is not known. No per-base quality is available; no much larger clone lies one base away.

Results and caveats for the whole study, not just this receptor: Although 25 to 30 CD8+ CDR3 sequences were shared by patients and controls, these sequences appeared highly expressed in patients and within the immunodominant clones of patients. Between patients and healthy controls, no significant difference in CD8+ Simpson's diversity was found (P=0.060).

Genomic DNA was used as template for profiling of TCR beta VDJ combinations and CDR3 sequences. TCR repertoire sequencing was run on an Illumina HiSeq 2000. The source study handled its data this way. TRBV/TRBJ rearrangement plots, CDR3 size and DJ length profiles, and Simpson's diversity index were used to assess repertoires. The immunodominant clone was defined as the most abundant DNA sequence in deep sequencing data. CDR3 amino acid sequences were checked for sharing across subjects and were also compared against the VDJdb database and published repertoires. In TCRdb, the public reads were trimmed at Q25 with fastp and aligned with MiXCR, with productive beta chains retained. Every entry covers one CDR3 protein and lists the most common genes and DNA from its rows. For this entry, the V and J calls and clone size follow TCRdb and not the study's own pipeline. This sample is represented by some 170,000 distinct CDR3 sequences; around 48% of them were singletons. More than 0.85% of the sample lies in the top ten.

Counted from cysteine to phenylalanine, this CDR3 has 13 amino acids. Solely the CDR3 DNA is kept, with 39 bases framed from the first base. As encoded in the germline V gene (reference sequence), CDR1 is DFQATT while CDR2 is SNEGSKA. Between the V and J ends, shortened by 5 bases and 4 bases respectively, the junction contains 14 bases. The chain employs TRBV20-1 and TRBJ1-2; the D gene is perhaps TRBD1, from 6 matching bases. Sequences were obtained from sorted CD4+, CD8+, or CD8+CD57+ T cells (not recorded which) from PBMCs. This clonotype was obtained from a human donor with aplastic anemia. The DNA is TGCAGTGCTCCCCGACAGGATCCCTATGGCTACACCTTC. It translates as CSAPRQDPYGYTF.